The 5 T cell receptor beta chains below all came from one sample that was sequenced in a study of T-cell reconstitution after alpha-beta-depleted transplantation in children. Using unique molecular identifiers, the investigators prepared the TCRbeta library. MiXCR, applied by TCRdb to the PCR reads, yields one record per CDR3 protein. The sample consists of 610,000 or so distinct CDR3 sequences, around 27% of them appearing once. Sequencing used PBMCs, obtained before TCRalphabeta/CD19-depleted stem cell transplant. The receptors were sampled from a boy in the first two years of life with Wiskott-Aldrich syndrome, due to receive a stem cell transplant.

The table lists this clonotype with a few counts. The chain joins TRBV18 to TRBJ2-5; D is uncertain. Germline V gives CDR1 KGHSH, CDR2 LQKENI. The CDR3 has 13 residues. V was trimmed by 3 bases and J by 5 bases, leaving 10 bases between them. Here the CDR3 reads CASSPAGTETQYF. The DNA of the CDR3 is TGTGCCAGCTCACCGGCCGGAACCGAGACCCAGTACTTC.

This clonotype appeared a few times. The chain is built from TRBV5-1 and TRBJ2-3; the match to TRBD2 covers 13 bases. There are 18 residues in the CDR3. Germline trimming cut 1 base from V and 3 bases from J; bases unmatched to any gene: 8. Germline CDR1 is SGHRS and CDR2 is YFSETQ. CDR3: CASSLLRTSGSATDTQYF. DNA for the CDR3: TGCGCCAGCAGCTTGCTACGGACTAGCGGGAGTGCTACAGATACGCAGTATTTT.

The chain is built from TRBV3-1 and TRBJ2-1; D perhaps matches TRBD2 (6 bases). The length of the CDR3 is 15 residues. Germline values: CDR1 LGHDT, CDR2 YNNKEL (reference sequence). The V gene lost 7 bases and the J gene lost 5 bases, with 18 bases spanning the gap. The CDR3 region has the DNA TGTGCCAGCACCCGGAGGGCCTTATTTAACAATGAGCAGTTCTTC. Translated, it gives CASTRRALFNNEQFF.

The chain uses TRBV12-3 or TRBV12-4 and TRBJ1-2; D possibly corresponds to TRBD1 (6 bases). Trimming removed 5 bases at V and 4 bases at J, with 17 bases between. The CDR3 has 15 residues. The CDR3 loop reads CASSPSTGTVYGYTF. The CDR3 DNA reads TGTGCCAGCAGTCCGTCAACAGGGACTGTCTATGGCTACACCTTC.

The CDR3 DNA follows: TGTGCCAGCGCCGGGGGAGTAGGTGCAGATACGCAGTATTTT. As protein: CASAGGVGADTQYF. The rearrangement uses TRBV12-3 or TRBV12-4 and TRBJ2-3, with a possible D match to TRBD2 (6 bases). There are 14 residues in the CDR3. The V and J ends lost 8 bases and 4 bases respectively, with 16 bases between them.